The 17 T cell receptor beta chains in this list originate from one sample, sequenced in a study of control samples from healthy donors and cancer patients. The method was immunoSEQ multiplex PCR; TCRdb's version includes in-frame clones alone and lacks a portion of them. The top ten hold about 3.9% of the sample, which has about 29,000 clones, nearly 90% seen once. Sample: formalin-fixed, paraffin-embedded tissue. All receptors come from a female donor with melanoma.

This clone was recorded only once. This chain uses TRBV7-6 with TRBJ2-2, with D perhaps being TRBD1 or TRBD2 (6 bases each). The germline V gene has CDR1 SGHVS and CDR2 FNYEAQ. The CDR3 consists of 15 residues. Trimming pared 5 bases from V and 3 bases from J, leaving 13 bases between. CDR3 nucleotides: TGTGCCAGCAGCCAGGGGAGGCAGGACACCGGGGAGCTGTTTTTT. The encoded protein is CASSQGRQDTGELFF.

The V call is TRBV12-3 or TRBV12-4, the J call TRBJ1-1, with unresolved D. Deletions cut 6 bases from V and 5 bases from J, with 13 bases between. The CDR3 is made up of 13 amino acids. The CDR3 bases are TGTGCCAGCAGCCGGGCGGGAGGGACTGAAGCTTTCTTT. Its translation is CASSRAGGTEAFF.

The chain carries TRBV6-5 and TRBJ1-2; D remains ambiguous. Germline V gene lookup returns CDR1 MNHEY and CDR2 SVGAGI. CDR3 length: 14 amino acids. The V gene lost 2 bases and the J gene lost 1 base, with 8 bases spanning the gap. The CDR3 region has the DNA TGTGCCAGCAGTTACGTGGTCGGTAACTATGGCTACACCTTC. Translated: CASSYVVGNYGYTF.

The V and J genes are TRBV4-2 and TRBJ2-5; 7 nucleotides match TRBD2. Germline V gene lookup returns CDR1 LGHNA and CDR2 YNFKEQ. This CDR3 spans 13 amino acids. The trim removed 1 base at V and 4 bases at J, leaving 0 bases unmatched. The CDR3 sequence: CASSQGGGETQYF. CDR3 in DNA: TGTGCCAGCAGCCAAGGGGGGGGAGAGACCCAGTACTTC.

This chain links TRBV5-1 with TRBJ2-7; D not resolved. The CDR3 is 14 residues long. V was cut by 0 bases and J by 3 bases, with 10 bases left in between. Germline CDR1 SGHRS, CDR2 YFSETQ. The CDR3 sequence is CASSLDESIYEQYF. The CDR3, as DNA: TGCGCCAGCAGCTTGGATGAGAGTATCTACGAGCAGTACTTC.

The CDR3 loop reads CASSFLEGNIQYF. The CDR3 DNA reads TGTGCCAGCAGTTTCCTAGAAGGGAACATTCAGTACTTC. The genes are TRBV12-3 or TRBV12-4 and TRBJ2-4; no firm D call. V dropped 3 bases and J dropped 7 bases, with 10 bases sitting between them. The CDR3 is made up of 13 amino acids.

A single count supports this clone. The rearrangement links TRBV6-5 to TRBJ2-1, with D tentatively TRBD1 or TRBD2 (5 bases each). The CDR3 totals 14 residues. Per the germline V gene, CDR1 is MNHEY and CDR2 is SVGAGI. V lost 6 bases and J 1 base, leaving 10 bases between the germline ends. CDR3 loop: CASRAGTSYNEQFF. The CDR3 coding sequence is TGTGCCAGCAGGGCAGGGACGTCCTACAATGAGCAGTTCTTC.

The chain carries TRBV4-1 and TRBJ2-1; weak D call: TRBD2 (5 bases). V lost 1 base to trimming and J lost 9 bases, with 13 bases between them. The CDR3 length is 14 residues. CDR1 and CDR2 from the germline V gene are MGHRA and YSYEKL. CDR3 nucleotides: TGCGCCAGCAGCCAAGCCACTCTAGCTCCTGAGCAGTTCTTC. Amino acids: CASSQATLAPEQFF.

This clone has just a few counts. The chain uses TRBV6-2 or TRBV6-3 and TRBJ2-1; D remains ambiguous. This CDR3 spans 13 amino acids. The V gene's germline CDR1 is MNHEY and CDR2 SVGEGT. V was cut by 6 bases and J by 6 bases, with 12 bases left in between. In DNA form, the CDR3 reads TGTGCCAGCAGCCGACCCCTCGGCAATGAGCAGTTCTTC. Translated: CASSRPLGNEQFF.

The chain joins TRBV7-2 to TRBJ1-1; D uncertain. Per germline, CDR1 SGHTA and CDR2 FQGNSA. The CDR3 spans 13 residues. Trimming stripped 5 bases from V and 6 bases from J, with 13 bases between. The CDR3 loop reads CASSLSFFPEAFF. The DNA of the CDR3 is TGTGCCAGCAGCCTGTCCTTCTTCCCTGAAGCTTTCTTT.

A note on this clone: Other DNA sequences in this specimen translate into the identical CDR3. The chain links TRBV19 to TRBJ1-1; the D is unclear. Trimming cost V 5 bases and J 5 bases, with 15 bases left between them. CDR1 and CDR2 (germline): LNHDA, SQIVND (reference sequence). The CDR3 is 14 residues long. In DNA form, the CDR3 reads TGTGCCAGTAGTGAGCAGGCGATTGGGACTGAAGCTTTCTTT. Amino acid sequence: CASSEQAIGTEAFF.

V usage is TRBV9 and J usage is TRBJ1-1; TRBD1 matches at 7 bases. The CDR3 is made up of 12 amino acids. The V gene end was trimmed by 3 bases and the J gene end by 8 bases; junction bases not matched to a gene: 4. Germline values: CDR1 SGDLS, CDR2 YYNGEE. CDR3 region: CASSAGGQEAFF. Here the CDR3 DNA reads TGTGCCAGCAGCGCCGGGGGACAGGAAGCTTTCTTT.

The rearrangement uses TRBV5-1 and TRBJ1-2; TRBD1 might be the D (6 bases). Trimming removed 6 bases from V and 5 bases from J, with 20 bases in between. Per the germline V gene, CDR1 is SGHRS and CDR2 is YFSETQ. The CDR3 spans 15 residues. CDR3 residues: CASTLGGLDMYGYTF. CDR3 coding DNA: TGCGCCAGCACCTTAGGGGGGCTGGATATGTATGGCTACACCTTC.

The gene calls are TRBV11-2 and TRBJ2-7, with D possibly being TRBD1 (5 bases). Trimming took off 5 bases at V and 3 bases at J, with 14 bases between the two ends. The CDR3 covers 14 residues. Germline values: CDR1 SGHAT, CDR2 FQNNGV. This chain's CDR3 is CASSPSGLIYEQYF. DNA for the CDR3: TGTGCCAGCAGCCCCTCAGGGTTAATCTACGAGCAGTACTTC.

This clone was detected only once. The chain uses TRBV18 and TRBJ1-2; D uncertain. CDR1 is KGHSH, CDR2 LQKENI, per germline. The CDR3 contains 14 residues. Trimming left V 4 bases short and J 7 bases short, with 16 bases between. The CDR3 protein is CASSRALNPGGYTF. The CDR3, as DNA: TGTGCCAGCTCACGTGCTCTGAACCCGGGTGGCTACACCTTC. Based on the CDR3 plus reference TRBV18 and TRBJ1-2, the full variable domain is NAGVMQNPRHLVRRRGQEARLRCSPMKGHSHVYWYRQLPEEGLKFMVYLQKENIIDESGMPKERFSAEFPKEGPSILRIQQVVRGDSAAYFCASSRALNPGGYTFGSGTRLTVV.

The CDR3 bases are TGTGCCAGCAGCCCCGGGGACAGGGGATTTACAAATGAGCAGTTCTTC. It encodes CASSPGDRGFTNEQFF. V gene TRBV5-8 combines with J gene TRBJ2-1; 10 bases fit TRBD1. The junction had 11 bases not matched to a gene; V was cut back by 4 bases and J by 7 bases. The CDR3 spans 16 residues. CDR1 is SGHTS, CDR2 YDEGEE, per germline.

V gene TRBV5-1 combines with J gene TRBJ1-2; 7 bases match TRBD1. J lost 2 bases, V lost 5 bases, and 15 bases had no gene match. The length of the CDR3 is 17 residues. Germline V gene sequence: CDR1 SGHRS, CDR2 YFSETQ. CDR3 amino acids: CASRQRTGGLGNYGYTF. The CDR3 bases are TGCGCCAGCAGACAGAGGACAGGTGGCTTGGGGAACTATGGCTACACCTTC. The complete variable domain, with remaining parts taken from reference TRBV5-1 and TRBJ1-2, reads KAGVTQTPRYLIKTRGQQVTLSCSPISGHRSVSWYQQTPGQGLQFLFEYFSETQRNKGNFPGRFSGRQFSNSRSEMNVSTLELGDSALYLCASRQRTGGLGNYGYTFGSGTRLTVV.